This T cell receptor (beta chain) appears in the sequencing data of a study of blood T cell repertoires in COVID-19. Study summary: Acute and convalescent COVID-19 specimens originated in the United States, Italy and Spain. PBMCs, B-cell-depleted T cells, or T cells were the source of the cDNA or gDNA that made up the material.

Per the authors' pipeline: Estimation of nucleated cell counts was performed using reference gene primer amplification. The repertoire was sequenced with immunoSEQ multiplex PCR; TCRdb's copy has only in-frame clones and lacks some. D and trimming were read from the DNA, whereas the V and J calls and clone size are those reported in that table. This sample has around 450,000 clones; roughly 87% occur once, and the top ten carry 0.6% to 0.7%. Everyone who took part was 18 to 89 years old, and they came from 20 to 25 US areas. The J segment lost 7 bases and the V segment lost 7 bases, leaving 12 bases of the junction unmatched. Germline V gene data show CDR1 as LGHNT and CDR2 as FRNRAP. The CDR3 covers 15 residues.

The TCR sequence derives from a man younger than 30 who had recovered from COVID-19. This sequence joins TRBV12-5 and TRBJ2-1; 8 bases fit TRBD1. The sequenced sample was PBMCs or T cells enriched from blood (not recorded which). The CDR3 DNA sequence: TGTGCTAGTGCTTCCGGGACAGGTGTTTGGAATGAGCAGTTCTTC. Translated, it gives CASASGTGVWNEQFF.